This TCR beta chain was identified during a study of cytomegalovirus exposure and HLA in healthy donors. Study-wide results and limits: Published work reported that the classifier diagnosed cytomegalovirus status with high specificity and sensitivity.

13 Jbeta primers and 60 Vbeta primers were used for the PCR. TCRdb keeps only in-frame clones here, not all; method: immunoSEQ multiplex PCR. The sample consists of 160,000 or so clones, around three quarters of them appearing once. This clone was detected only a few times. Its target is unknown. CDR3 size: 17 residues. Germline CDR1 is SGHVS and CDR2 is FNYEAQ. Trimming left V 5 bases short and J 4 bases short, with 21 bases between. The sequence derives from a man aged 50 or older in good health and CMV-seropositive. Sequencing input: PBMCs. The chain has TRBV7-6 and TRBJ1-5; D remains unclear. CDR3 coding DNA: TGTGCCAGCAGCCCTCAGTTGAGGCGAGTAACAAATCAGCCCCAGCATTTT. Translated: CASSPQLRRVTNQPQHF. Filled out from reference TRBV7-6 and TRBJ1-5, the complete variable domain reads GAGVSQSPRYKVTKRGQDVALRCDPISGHVSLYWYRQALGQGPEFLTYFNYEAQQDKSGLPNDRFSAERPEGSISTLTIQRTEQRDSAMYRCASSPQLRRVTNQPQHFGDGTRLSIL.